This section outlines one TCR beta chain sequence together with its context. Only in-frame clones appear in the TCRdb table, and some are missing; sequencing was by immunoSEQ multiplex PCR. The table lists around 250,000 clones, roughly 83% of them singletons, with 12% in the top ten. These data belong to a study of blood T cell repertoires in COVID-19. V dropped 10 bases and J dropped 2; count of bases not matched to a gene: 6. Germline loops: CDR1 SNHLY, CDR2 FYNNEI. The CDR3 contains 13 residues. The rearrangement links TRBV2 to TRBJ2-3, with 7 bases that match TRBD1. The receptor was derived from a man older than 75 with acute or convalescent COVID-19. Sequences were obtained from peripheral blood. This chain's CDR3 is CAIWDSFTDTQYF. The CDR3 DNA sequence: TGTGCCATCTGGGACAGTTTCACAGATACGCAGTATTTT.